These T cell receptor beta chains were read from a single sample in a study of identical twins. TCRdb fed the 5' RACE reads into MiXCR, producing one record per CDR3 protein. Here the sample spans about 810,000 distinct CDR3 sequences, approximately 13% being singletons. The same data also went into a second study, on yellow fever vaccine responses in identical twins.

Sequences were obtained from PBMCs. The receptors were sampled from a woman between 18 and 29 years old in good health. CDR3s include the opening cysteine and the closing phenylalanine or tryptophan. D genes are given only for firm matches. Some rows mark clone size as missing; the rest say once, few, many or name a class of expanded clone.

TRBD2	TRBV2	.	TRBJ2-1	CASRGARDLAGGWSSYNEQFF	TGTGCCAGCCGGGGGGCCAGGGACCTAGCGGGAGGCTGGAGCTCCTACAATGAGCAGTTCTTC
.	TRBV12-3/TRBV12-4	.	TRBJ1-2	CASSMGRYYGYTF	TGTGCCAGCAGCATGGGACGGTACTATGGCTACACCTTC
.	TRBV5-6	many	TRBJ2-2	CASSLVVTSTGELFF	TGTGCCAGCAGCTTGGTTGTGACTAGCACCGGGGAGCTGTTTTTT
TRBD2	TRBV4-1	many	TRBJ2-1	CASSSHGLAGGGNEQFF	TGCGCCAGCAGCTCCCACGGACTAGCGGGAGGTGGGAATGAGCAGTTCTTC
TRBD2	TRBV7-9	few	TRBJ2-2	CASSRPRSGRLTGELFF	TGTGCCAGCAGCCGGCCGAGGAGCGGGAGACTCACCGGGGAGCTGTTTTTT
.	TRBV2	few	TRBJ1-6	CASTSESVNSPLHF	TGTGCCAGCACCTCGGAGTCGGTTAATTCACCCCTCCACTTT
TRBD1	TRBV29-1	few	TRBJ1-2	CSVGTGPHGYTF	TGCAGCGTGGGGACAGGACCTCATGGCTACACCTTC
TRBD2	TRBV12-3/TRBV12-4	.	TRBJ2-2	CASSRAGSLDTGELFF	TGTGCCAGCAGTCGAGCGGGGTCACTGGACACCGGGGAGCTGTTTTTT
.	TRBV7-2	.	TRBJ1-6	CASSLVGSNSPLHF	TGTGCCAGCAGCTTAGTGGGGTCTAATTCACCCCTCCACTTT
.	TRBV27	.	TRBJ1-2	CASGGGAYGYTF	TGTGCCAGCGGGGGGGGCGCCTATGGCTACACCTTC
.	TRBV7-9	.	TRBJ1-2	CASMGWRDGYTF	TGTGCCAGCATGGGTTGGAGAGATGGCTACACCTTC
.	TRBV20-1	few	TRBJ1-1	CSARGGNRAEAFF	TGCAGTGCTAGAGGCGGTAATAGGGCTGAAGCTTTCTTT
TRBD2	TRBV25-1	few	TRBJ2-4	CASRPPPGGAPDIQYF	TGTGCCAGCAGACCGCCCCCGGGGGGGGCGCCGGACATTCAGTACTTC
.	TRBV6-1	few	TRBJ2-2	CASQRDAPRTGELFF	TGTGCCAGCCAACGGGACGCTCCTCGGACCGGGGAGCTGTTTTTT
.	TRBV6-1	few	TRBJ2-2	CAGAREPNTGELFF	TGTGCCGGCGCCAGGGAACCGAACACCGGGGAGCTGTTTTTT
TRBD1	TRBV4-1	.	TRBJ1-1	CASSQAIRGQGKKGTEAFF	TGCGCCAGCAGCCAAGCAATCAGGGGACAGGGAAAAAAAGGGACTGAAGCTTTCTTT
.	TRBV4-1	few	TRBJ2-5	CASSQVSGETQYF	TGCGCCAGCAGCCAAGTATCGGGGGAGACCCAGTACTTC
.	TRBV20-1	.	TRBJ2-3	CSASPTTDTQYF	TGCAGTGCTAGCCCCACCACAGATACGCAGTATTTT
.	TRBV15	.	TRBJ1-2	CATSRDLAVYGYTF	TGTGCCACCAGCAGAGATCTGGCAGTCTATGGCTACACCTTC
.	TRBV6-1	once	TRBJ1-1	CASTPGRGRNTEAFF	TGTGCCAGCACCCCGGGTAGGGGGAGGAACACTGAAGCTTTCTTT
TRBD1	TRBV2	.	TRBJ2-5	CAGRQGETQYF	TGTGCCGGGAGACAGGGCGAGACCCAGTACTTC
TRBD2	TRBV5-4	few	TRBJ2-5	CASSLSSGRVGETQYF	TGTGCCAGCAGCTTGTCCAGCGGGAGAGTAGGGGAGACCCAGTACTTC
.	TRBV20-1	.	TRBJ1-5	CSAREGTPRQHQHF	TGCAGTGCTAGAGAGGGGACACCAAGGCAGCACCAGCATTTT
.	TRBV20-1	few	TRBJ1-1	CSAGEGVNTEAFF	TGCAGTGCTGGGGAGGGGGTGAACACTGAAGCTTTCTTT
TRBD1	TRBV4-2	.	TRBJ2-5	CASSRLTGEEETQYF	TGTGCCAGCAGCCGCCTGACAGGGGAAGAAGAGACCCAGTACTTC
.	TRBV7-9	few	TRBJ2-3	CASSLDGRLTDTQYF	TGTGCCAGCAGCCTTGATGGGCGGCTCACAGATACGCAGTATTTT
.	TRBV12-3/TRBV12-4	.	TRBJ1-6	CASSLGGNNSPLHF	TGTGCCAGCAGTTTGGGGGGAAATAATTCACCCCTCCACTTT
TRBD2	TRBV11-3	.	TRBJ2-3	CAGASGREADTQYF	TGTGCCGGCGCTAGCGGGAGAGAGGCAGATACGCAGTATTTT
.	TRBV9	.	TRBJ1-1	CASSVIHGGEGITEAFF	TGTGCCAGCAGCGTGATACATGGGGGCGAGGGGATCACTGAAGCTTTCTTT
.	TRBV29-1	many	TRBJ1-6	CSGQTGTNSYNSPLHF	TGCAGCGGTCAGACAGGAACAAACTCCTATAATTCACCCCTCCACTTT
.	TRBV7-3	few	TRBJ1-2	CASSLNPGYGYTF	TGTGCCAGCAGCTTAAATCCAGGCTATGGCTACACCTTC
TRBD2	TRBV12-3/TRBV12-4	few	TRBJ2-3	CASSPRGSGGTDTQYF	TGTGCCAGCAGTCCCCGGGGTAGCGGGGGTACAGATACGCAGTATTTT